This record looks at one T cell receptor beta chain sequence and its context. What it binds is unknown. Some clones are missing from TCRdb's copy, which holds only in-frame ones; the method was immunoSEQ multiplex PCR. The repertoire has some 38,000 clones, approximately 72% of them found once; the top ten carry 15% to 20%. Trimming cost V 7 bases and J 2 bases, with 15 bases left between them. There are 14 residues in the CDR3. CDR1 and CDR2 from the germline V gene are MNHEY and SVGAGI. This sample is part of a study of vaccination effects on CD4 cells after COVID-19. About the study: Either the BNT162b2 or mRNA-1273 vaccine was given to participants in two doses. The study, taken as a whole, reports: Marked clonal contraction was seen in infection- and vaccine-induced clones late after vaccination.

Viral peptide pool expansion of antigen-specific CD4+ T cells preceded sequencing in the ViraFEST assay. Subsequent to a culture period of about ten days, CD4+ T cells were isolated. The person's infection with SARS-CoV-2, confirmed by PCR, took place between March and December 2020. Sample: CD4+ T cells from PBMCs cultured with HCoV-NL63 spike peptides, taken before COVID-19 vaccination. The chain links TRBV6-5 to TRBJ2-7; TRBD2 might be the D (7 bases). The sequence was collected from a human donor who had a prior SARS-CoV-2 infection. CDR3 residues: CASTRGGVTYEQYF. The CDR3 DNA reads TGTGCCAGCACCCGAGGGGGGGTGACCTACGAGCAGTACTTC.